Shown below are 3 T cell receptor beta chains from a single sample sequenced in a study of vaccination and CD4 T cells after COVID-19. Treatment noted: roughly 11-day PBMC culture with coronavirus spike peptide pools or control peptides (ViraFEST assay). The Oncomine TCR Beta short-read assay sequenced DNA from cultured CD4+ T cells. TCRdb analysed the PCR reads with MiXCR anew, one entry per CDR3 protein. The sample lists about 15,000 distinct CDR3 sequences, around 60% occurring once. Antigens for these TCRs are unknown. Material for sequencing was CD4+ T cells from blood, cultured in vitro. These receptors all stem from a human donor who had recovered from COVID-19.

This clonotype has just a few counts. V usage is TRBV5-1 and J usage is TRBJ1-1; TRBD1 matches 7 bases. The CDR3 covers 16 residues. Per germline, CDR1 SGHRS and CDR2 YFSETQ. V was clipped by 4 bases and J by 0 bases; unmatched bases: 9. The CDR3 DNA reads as TGCGCCAGCAGCGGGATGACAGGGCTGGTGAACACTGAAGCTTTCTTT. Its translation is CASSGMTGLVNTEAFF. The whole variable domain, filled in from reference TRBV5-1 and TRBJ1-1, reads KAGVTQTPRYLIKTRGQQVTLSCSPISGHRSVSWYQQTPGQGLQFLFEYFSETQRNKGNFPGRFSGRQFSNSRSEMNVSTLELGDSALYLCASSGMTGLVNTEAFFGQGTRLTVV.

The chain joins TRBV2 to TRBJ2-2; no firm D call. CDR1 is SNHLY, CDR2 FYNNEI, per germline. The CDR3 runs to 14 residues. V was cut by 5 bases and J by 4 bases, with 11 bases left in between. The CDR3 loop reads CASSTSISTGELFF. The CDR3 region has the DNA TGTGCCAGCAGTACATCGATCAGCACCGGGGAGCTGTTTTTT.

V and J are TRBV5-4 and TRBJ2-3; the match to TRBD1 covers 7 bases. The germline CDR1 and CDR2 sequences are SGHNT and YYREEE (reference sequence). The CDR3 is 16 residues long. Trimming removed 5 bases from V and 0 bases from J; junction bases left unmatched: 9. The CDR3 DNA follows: TGTGCCAGCAGAAAAGACAGGGACACTAGCACAGATACGCAGTATTTT. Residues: CASRKDRDTSTDTQYF.